This paragraph reports one T cell receptor beta chain. Antigen specificity is unknown. This entry comes from a study of a mutant IDH1 vaccine in newly diagnosed glioma. Study details: Most had both radiotherapy and temozolomide beforehand; others had only one.

The time point is: baseline, week 1 (first vaccination visit). Treatment indicated: pre-vaccination baseline after standard-of-care therapy. New IDH1-mutant, ATRX-lost WHO grade 3 or 4 astrocytomas occurred in donors. The table came from immunoSEQ multiplex PCR; TCRdb's copy has only in-frame clones and leaves some out. The table has some 38,000 clones, roughly 78% seen once. Notes on the study in general: Vaccine-induced responses were seen in about 95% of patients, spanning several MHC alleles.

Source: PBMCs, taken from a glioma patient treated with radiotherapy, temozolomide or both. The origin of this receptor is a man aged 35 to 55 with glioma. Some clones in this sample may be carry-over from other donors' samples.

Written as DNA, the CDR3 is TGTGCCAGCAGCCTTGAGTCGTCAGGGACTGAAGCTTTCTTT. It specifies CASSLESSGTEAFF. V gene TRBV7-9 combines with J gene TRBJ1-1, with D possibly matching TRBD1 (5 bases). Trimming removed 5 bases at V and 5 bases at J, with 15 bases between. Germline V gene lookup returns CDR1 SEHNR and CDR2 FQNEAQ (reference sequence). The CDR3 length is 14 residues. Supplemented by reference TRBV7-9 and TRBJ1-1, the full variable domain reads DTGVSQNPRHKITKRGQNVTFRCDPISEHNRLYWYRQTLGQGPEFLTYFQNEAQLEKSRLLSDRFSAERPKGSFSTLEIQRTEQGDSAMYLCASSLESSGTEAFFGQGTRLTVV.